This TCR beta chain was found in a study of OX40 agonist ivuxolimab in advanced cancers. Background for the entire study: Ivuxolimab, which targeted the costimulatory receptor OX40 (CD134), was an agonistic, fully human IgG2 monoclonal antibody. Of the 50 to 55 dose-escalation patients, hepatocellular carcinoma was present in about 20, melanoma in some 15, renal cell carcinoma in 9 and head and neck cancer in 9. Intravenous ivuxolimab was administered to patients every 2 weeks at six dose levels: 0.01, 0.1, 0.3, 1.5, 3 and 10 mg/kg. Prior anti-PD-1, anti-PD-L1 or anti-CTLA-4 therapy was permitted, and checkpoint inhibitors had been received by more than 35% of dose-escalation patients. The monotherapy dose-escalation portion (N = 52 patients) of the phase I ivuxolimab trial is reported in the paper. In the dose-escalation cohort, more than 75% of patients were male, and the mean age was roughly 60 years, with a range of roughly 20 to 79. Peripheral TCRbeta sequencing aimed to test whether ivuxolimab altered TCR sequence diversity and caused clonal T-cell expansion. Partial responses occurred in three dose-escalation patients, of whom one had hepatocellular carcinoma and two had cutaneous melanoma. What the study reported, not specific to this receptor: Low levels of normalized T-cell clonal expansion were also seen in some patients who did not respond. In the 0.1-3.0 mg/kg groups, partial responders had among the lowest normalized peripheral clonal expansion, particularly in CD8+ T cells. After ivuxolimab, expanded clones were on average more numerous among CD8+ T cells than among CD4+ T cells. The antigen specificity of the clonally expanded peripheral T cells was not determined. At doses from 0.1 to 3.0 mg/kg, clonal expansion was seen in both CD4+ and CD8+ blood T cells between baseline and week 6.

A single count supports this clone. Its antigen remains undetermined. Per-base qualities were not stored, and no clone one base away is much larger. Genomic DNA was isolated from the sorted cells so that the TCRbeta CDR3 region could be sequenced. The immunoSEQ Assay was used to sequence the TCRbeta CDR3 regions. Not all clones reach the TCRdb copy of this immuneACCESS table, which keeps in-frame sequences only. Checked studies attribute under half of the gap to unresolved V genes and leave the rest unexplained. Here the sample has about 58,000 clones; 80% to 90% occur a single time. Jointly, the top ten make up approximately 3.4% of the sample. V is trimmed back by 5 bases and J by 0 bases, and the junction contains 6 bases that no gene match accounts for. The CDR3 numbers 15 residues from cysteine through phenylalanine. Only the CDR3 DNA stays, 45 bases, in frame from base 1. Taken from the germline V gene, the CDR1 and CDR2 loops are SGHRS and YFSETQ.

The trial excluded patients who had a history of autoimmune disease or who were on systemic immunosuppression. Peripheral blood for TCR sequencing was collected from all dose cohorts at baseline, on cycle 4 day 1, and on cycle 7 day 1. Samples were obtained from an open-label, multicenter, first-in-human phase I dose-escalation trial of ivuxolimab. The trial enrolled adults with locally advanced or metastatic head and neck squamous cell, hepatocellular, melanoma or renal cell carcinoma. Before TCR sequencing, CD4+ T cells and CD8+ T cells from peripheral blood were sorted into separate populations.

Recombination connected TRBV5-1 to TRBJ2-3; TRBD2 fits 7 bases in the junction. The clonotype comes from an adult with an advanced solid tumor such as melanoma, head and neck, liver or kidney cancer. This sample comprised CD4+ or CD8+ T cells sorted from blood, obtained in a trial of the OX40 agonist ivuxolimab. The DNA is as follows: TGCGCCAGCAGATTGCTAGCGGCTAGCACAGATACGCAGTATTTT. Translated, this gives CASRLLAASTDTQYF. Here the CDR3 is joined to the reference TRBV5-1 and TRBJ2-3 genes, and the full variable domain is: KAGVTQTPRYLIKTRGQQVTLSCSPISGHRSVSWYQQTPGQGLQFLFEYFSETQRNKGNFPGRFSGRQFSNSRSEMNVSTLELGDSALYLCASRLLAASTDTQYFGPGTRLTVL.